The 24 T cell receptor beta chains listed next were all sequenced from one sample in a study of blood T cell repertoires in COVID-19. The assay was immunoSEQ multiplex PCR, and TCRdb's table has in-frame clones only and misses some. This table has approximately 200,000 clones, about 85% appearing once. The sequenced sample was peripheral blood. These receptors were collected from a woman aged 55-75 years who had recovered from COVID-19.

V gene TRBV4-1 combines with J gene TRBJ2-6; a possible D gene is TRBD1 (7 bases). The V end lost 6 bases, the J end lost 2 bases, and 11 bases lay between the germline ends. The CDR3 is 15 amino acids. Germline V gives CDR1 MGHRA, CDR2 YSYEKL. The CDR3 protein is CASSPRGAGANVLTF. As DNA, the CDR3 is TGCGCCAGCAGTCCCAGGGGGGCTGGGGCCAACGTCCTGACTTTC.

A single count supports this clone. This rearrangement joins TRBV11-3 to TRBJ2-7; possibly TRBD2 for D (5 bases). Germline V lookup: CDR1 SGHNT, CDR2 YENEEA. The V gene lost 4 bases and the J gene lost 5 bases, with 15 bases spanning the gap. CDR3 length: 14 residues. The CDR3: CASSSTGKPDEQYF. CDR3 coding DNA: TGTGCCAGCAGCTCCACGGGGAAACCAGACGAGCAGTACTTC.

DNA for the CDR3: TGCGCCAGCAGCCGAGCCTCCATCCCCTCTGGAAACACCATATATTTT. It translates to CASSRASIPSGNTIYF. The chain links TRBV4-1 to TRBJ1-3; D uncertain. CDR3 length: 16 amino acids. V lost 4 bases, J lost 0 bases, and 13 bases lay in between. Per the germline V gene, CDR1 is MGHRA and CDR2 is YSYEKL.

The V gene is TRBV3-1 (or the pseudogene TRBV3-2), the J gene TRBJ2-5; 11 bases agree with TRBD2. V lost 7 bases and J lost 2; bases outside the gene matches: 18. The CDR3 covers 19 residues. CDR1 LGHDT and CDR2 YNNKEL come from the germline V gene (reference sequence). CDR3 loop: CASTPWLSLAGVDQETQYF. The CDR3 region has the DNA TGTGCCAGCACCCCATGGCTATCACTAGCGGGGGTCGATCAAGAGACCCAGTACTTC.

The chain recombines TRBV27 with TRBJ2-3; TRBD2 matches at 13 bases. Unmatched junction bases numbered 3, after V lost 1 base and J lost 2 bases. In germline, CDR1 is MNHEY, CDR2 SMNVEV (reference sequence). CDR3 length: 17 amino acids. The CDR3 sequence: CASSLFGLAGVTDTQYF. CDR3 DNA sequence: TGTGCCAGCAGTTTATTCGGACTAGCGGGGGTCACAGATACGCAGTATTTT.

The rearrangement links TRBV4-1 to TRBJ2-1; TRBD2 aligns across 7 bases. Germline V gene sequence: CDR1 MGHRA, CDR2 YSYEKL. The V gene end was trimmed by 0 bases and the J gene end by 9 bases; junction bases not matched to a gene: 8. CDR3 length: 15 residues. Here the CDR3 reads CASSQDRGASGEQFF. In DNA form, the CDR3 reads TGCGCCAGCAGCCAAGATAGAGGGGCTAGCGGTGAGCAGTTCTTC.

The gene calls are TRBV10-3 and TRBJ1-2; the D is unclear. The germline V and J ends were trimmed by 3 bases and 8 bases, with 10 bases remaining between them. Germline CDR1 and CDR2: ENHRY and SYGVKD. The CDR3 is made up of 12 amino acids. The CDR3 here is CAISDDGAGYTF. CDR3 DNA: TGTGCCATCAGTGATGATGGTGCGGGCTACACCTTC.

CDR3 loop: CASSPGTGGLGYTF. CDR3 bases: TGTGCCAGCAGTCCCGGGACAGGGGGCCTTGGCTACACCTTC. This chain connects TRBV2 to TRBJ1-2, with 12 bases matching TRBD1. With V trimmed by 5 bases and J by 7 bases, 5 bases remained unmatched. Germline CDR1 and CDR2: SNHLY and FYNNEI. This CDR3 is built from 14 residues.

The chain couples TRBV6-5 to TRBJ1-1; D is possibly TRBD1 (5 bases). Germline lookup yields CDR1 MNHEY and CDR2 SVGAGI. V was shortened by 8 bases and J by 3 bases, with 10 bases between the two germline ends. This CDR3 has 12 amino acids. This CDR3 reads CASGGLYTEAFF. The DNA for the CDR3 is TGTGCCAGCGGGGGGTTATACACTGAAGCTTTCTTT.

The chain links TRBV5-1 to TRBJ2-3, with a possible D match to TRBD1 (6 bases). There are 15 residues in the CDR3. Germline V gene sequence: CDR1 SGHRS, CDR2 YFSETQ. The germline V and J ends were trimmed by 3 bases and 0 bases, with 11 bases remaining between them. CDR3 residues: CASSSDDRSTDTQYF. The CDR3 DNA reads TGCGCCAGCAGCTCGGACGACAGGAGCACAGATACGCAGTATTTT.

The chain uses TRBV11-3 and TRBJ2-7, with TRBD1 identical over 10 bases. Germline V CDR1 and CDR2: SGHNT, YENEEA. V was pared by 5 bases and J by 3 bases, with 7 bases of the junction left unmatched. The CDR3 totals 15 residues. CDR3 nucleotide sequence: TGTGCCAGCAGCGGACGGACAGGGGGGCTCTACGAGCAGTACTTC. Residues: CASSGRTGGLYEQYF. Combining the CDR3 with reference TRBV11-3 and TRBJ2-7 gives the whole variable domain EAGVVQSPRYKIIEKKQPVAFWCNPISGHNTLYWYLQNLGQGPELLIRYENEEAVDDSQLPKDRFSAERLKGVDSTLKIQPAELGDSAVYLCASSGRTGGLYEQYFGPGTRLTVT.

This rearrangement joins TRBV5-5 to TRBJ2-5; TRBD2 matches 10 bases. V lost 0 bases to trimming and J lost 5 bases; unmatched junction nucleotides: 4. CDR1 and CDR2 from the germline V gene are SGHKS and YYEKEE (reference sequence). The CDR3 extends over 15 amino acids. CDR3 sequence reads: CASSLEGSGGETQYF. The DNA for the CDR3 is TGTGCCAGCAGCTTGGAAGGTAGCGGGGGGGAGACCCAGTACTTC.

The rearrangement uses TRBV6-1 and TRBJ1-2; maybe TRBD1 (5 bases). The CDR3 contains 15 residues. V was pared by 1 base and J by 0 bases, with 9 bases between. The germline V gene has CDR1 MNHNS and CDR2 SASEGT. The CDR3 reads CASSEVGAANYGYTF. The CDR3 DNA reads as TGTGCCAGCAGTGAAGTAGGGGCAGCTAACTATGGCTACACCTTC.

This clone was detected once. V gene TRBV9 combines with J gene TRBJ2-6; weak D call: TRBD1 (5 bases). The V end lost 2 bases, the J end lost 1 base, and 16 bases lay between the germline ends. CDR3 length: 18 residues. Germline V gives CDR1 SGDLS, CDR2 YYNGEE. CDR3 sequence: CASSVHGGTGSGANVLTF. CDR3 sequence (DNA): TGTGCCAGCAGCGTCCATGGCGGCACAGGATCTGGGGCCAACGTCCTGACTTTC.

The chain couples TRBV30 to TRBJ1-4, with D possibly matching TRBD1 (5 bases). The CDR3 spans 13 residues. The V gene's germline CDR1 is GTSNPN and CDR2 SVGIG (reference sequence). Deletions cut 0 bases from V and 8 bases from J, with 10 bases between. Here the CDR3 DNA reads TGTGCCTGGAGTGTATTCGGGGGAGAAAAACTGTTTTTT. Residues: CAWSVFGGEKLFF.

This chain connects TRBV2 to TRBJ2-3, with 11 bases matching TRBD1. The CDR3 totals 13 residues. The germline V gene has CDR1 SNHLY and CDR2 FYNNEI. The V and J ends lost 6 bases and 7 bases, in that order; junction bases with no gene match: 3. The CDR3: CASSGQGANTQYF. For the CDR3, the DNA is TGTGCCAGCAGCGGACAGGGGGCAAATACGCAGTATTTT.

The chain uses TRBV3-1 (or the pseudogene TRBV3-2) and TRBJ1-2; 10 bases are shared with TRBD1. CDR1 is LGHDT, CDR2 YNNKEL, per germline (reference sequence). CDR3 length: 14 amino acids. V dropped 4 bases and J dropped 8; count of bases not matched to a gene: 7. DNA for the CDR3: TGTGCCAGCAGCCCCTTAGACAGGGGGCACGGCTACACCTTC. Translating gives CASSPLDRGHGYTF.

This chain links TRBV7-9 with TRBJ1-4, with TRBD1 matching over 7 bases. V trimming: 1 base; J trimming: 4 bases; junction bases outside the gene matches: 3. Germline V gene data show CDR1 as SEHNR and CDR2 as FQNEAQ (reference sequence). The CDR3 is 15 residues long. In nucleotides, the CDR3 is TGTGCCAGCAGCTTAGGGGACAGAGTTAATGAAAAACTGTTTTTT. Residues: CASSLGDRVNEKLFF.

This clone was detected only once. V usage is TRBV6-4 and J usage is TRBJ2-2; D possibly corresponds to TRBD2 (6 bases). The V gene's germline CDR1 is MRHNA and CDR2 SNTAGT. CDR3 length equals 15 residues. Trimming took 5 bases from V and 1 from J, leaving 11 bases between them. This CDR3 reads CASSRDSMNTGELFF. The CDR3 DNA follows: TGTGCCAGCAGTCGGGACTCTATGAACACCGGGGAGCTGTTTTTT.

The chain has TRBV7-9 and TRBJ1-2; 8 bases agree with TRBD1. The CDR3 covers 15 residues. From germline, CDR1 is SEHNR and CDR2 FQNEAQ (reference sequence). V was clipped by 5 bases and J by 8 bases; unmatched bases: 13. Written as DNA, the CDR3 is TGTGCCAGCAGCCCCAACTCCGTGACAGGGGTCGGCTACACCTTC. Encoded protein: CASSPNSVTGVGYTF.

The chain combines TRBV4-1 with TRBJ2-5, with 8 bases lining up with TRBD2. This CDR3 contains 17 residues. With 1 base clipped from V and 5 bases from J, the junction kept 12 bases outside the gene matches. Germline loops: CDR1 MGHRA, CDR2 YSYEKL. The CDR3 DNA sequence: TGCGCCAGCAGCCAAGGAGTCGGGGGGGGCCTAAGGGAGACCCAGTACTTC. Protein product: CASSQGVGGGLRETQYF.

The rearrangement uses TRBV12-5 and TRBJ2-1; D possibly corresponds to TRBD1 (6 bases). The CDR3 is 14 residues long. The V and J ends lost 6 bases and 0 bases respectively, with 9 bases between them. The V gene's germline CDR1 is LGHNT and CDR2 FRNRAP. In DNA form, the CDR3 reads TGTGCTAGTGGAACAGGGTTCTCCTACAATGAGCAGTTCTTC. Protein: CASGTGFSYNEQFF.

The chain links TRBV25-1 to TRBJ1-5; no clear D gene. The V end was cut by 4 bases, the J end by 5 bases, with 6 bases between. CDR1 is MGHDK and CDR2 is SYGVNS in the germline V gene. This CDR3 is built from 12 residues. CDR3 in amino acids: CASSVGDQPQHF. Written as DNA, the CDR3 is TGTGCCAGCAGTGTGGGAGATCAGCCCCAGCATTTT.

The rearrangement uses TRBV6-5 and TRBJ2-1, with 9 bases lining up with TRBD2. The trim removed 11 bases at V and 5 bases at J, leaving 10 bases unmatched. Germline V CDR1 and CDR2: MNHEY, SVGAGI. This CDR3 is 14 amino acids long. CDR3 region: CAGERGGADNEQFF. Written as DNA, the CDR3 is TGTGCCGGGGAGCGCGGGGGGGCCGACAATGAGCAGTTCTTC.